This T cell receptor beta chain was sequenced in a study of blood T cell repertoires in COVID-19. Using immunoSEQ multiplex PCR, the repertoire was profiled, and TCRdb retains in-frame clones only, with some absent. The sample holds about 15,000 clones; approximately 90% are singletons and the top ten take roughly 5.4%. The germline CDR1 and CDR2 sequences are MDHEN and SYDVKM. The V segment lost 2 bases and the J segment 9 bases; nucleotides outside the gene matches: 7. The CDR3 covers 15 residues. The J gene is TRBJ2-1, the V gene TRBV28, with TRBD2 matching 10 bases. Sample: peripheral blood. The TCR comes from a human donor in a cohort sampled during active COVID-19. Here the CDR3 reads CASSLGSGRHVEQFF. The CDR3 DNA is TGTGCCAGCAGTTTAGGTAGCGGGAGGCATGTTGAGCAGTTCTTC.